The 26 T cell receptor beta chains below all came from one sample that was sequenced in a study of CD8+CD57+ T cells in acquired aplastic anemia (dated by TCRdb to the late 2010s). Patients chosen for sequencing had shown expansion of CD8+CD57+ cells by flow cytometry. TCRdb lists the instrument as Illumina HiSeq 2000. Genomic DNA was used as template for profiling of TCR beta VDJ combinations and CDR3 sequences. TCRdb passed the public sequencing reads through fastp at Q25 and MiXCR, retaining productive beta sequences. Rows are combined by CDR3 protein, so each entry shows the most common genes and DNA. The sample records over 150,000 distinct CDR3 sequences, 45% to 60% of which are singletons. Together, the top ten hold 10% to 15% of the sample. The sequenced sample was sorted CD4+, CD8+, or CD8+CD57+ T cells (not recorded which) from PBMCs. Receptors originate from a human donor with aplastic anemia.

The rearrangement links TRBV7-3 to TRBJ2-7; D is undetermined. Trimming took 5 bases from V and 3 from J, leaving 8 bases between them. From germline, CDR1 is SGHTA and CDR2 FQGTGA. The CDR3 covers 12 residues. The chain's CDR3 is CASSREYYEQYF. The CDR3 DNA is TGTGCCAGCAGCAGGGAATACTACGAGCAGTACTTC.

The chain uses TRBV7-2 and TRBJ2-7, with D possibly being TRBD2 (5 bases). Trimming shortened V by 1 base and J by 6 bases, and 10 bases separated the two germline ends. Germline CDR1 and CDR2: SGHTA and FQGNSA. The CDR3 loop spans 13 amino acids. The CDR3 sequence: CASSLGTRAEQYF. CDR3 DNA: TGTGCCAGCAGCTTAGGCACTAGGGCCGAGCAGTACTTC.

The J gene is TRBJ2-5, the V gene TRBV29-1; a weak D match, TRBD1 (5 bases). Per the germline V gene, CDR1 is SQVTM and CDR2 is ANQGSEA. Between the trimmed V and J ends, which lost 4 bases and 5 bases, there was a span of 17 bases. The CDR3 totals 14 residues. The CDR3 sequence: CSVASWGLSETQYF. The CDR3 DNA reads TGCAGCGTTGCATCCTGGGGCTTATCGGAGACCCAGTACTTC. Full variable domain (remainder filled in from reference TRBV29-1 and TRBJ2-5): SAVISQKPSRDICQRGTSLTIQCQVDSQVTMMFWYRQQPGQSLTLIATANQGSEATYESGFVIDKFPISRPNLTFSTLTVSNMSPEDSSIYLCSVASWGLSETQYFGPGTRLLVL.

This clonotype appeared many times. CDR3 DNA sequence: TGTGCCAGCAGCCCTCGTAAACAGGGAGGGACTGAAGCTTTCTTT. This codes for CASSPRKQGGTEAFF. The chain joins TRBV7-9 to TRBJ1-1, with D possibly being TRBD1 (6 bases). This CDR3 comprises 15 residues. Germline V gene data show CDR1 as SEHNR and CDR2 as FQNEAQ (reference sequence). With 5 bases removed from V and 5 bases from J, the gap between germline ends came to 18 bases.

There are many counts of this clonotype. This sequence joins TRBV6-1 and TRBJ2-7, with 7 bases that match TRBD2. Germline CDR1 MNHNS, CDR2 SASEGT. The CDR3 extends over 13 amino acids. The ends lost 7 bases at V and 0 bases at J; junction bases unmatched: 3. CDR3 DNA: TGTGCCAGCAAGGGCGGGGGCTCCTACGAGCAGTACTTC. It translates to CASKGGGSYEQYF.

The chain carries TRBV20-1 and TRBJ1-6; D unresolved. Trimming took off 4 bases at V and 5 bases at J, with 12 bases between the two ends. This CDR3 spans 14 amino acids. CDR1 is DFQATT and CDR2 is SNEGSKA in the germline V gene (reference sequence). The CDR3 protein is CSATQPTNNSPLHF. The DNA of the CDR3 is TGCAGTGCTACTCAGCCAACTAATAATTCACCCCTCCACTTT.

This clonotype was counted ten times or more. The chain employs TRBV2 and TRBJ1-4, with D possibly being TRBD1 (5 bases). The CDR3 runs 18 residues. The V gene lost 3 bases and the J gene lost 2 bases, with 19 bases spanning the gap. Germline V lookup: CDR1 SNHLY, CDR2 FYNNEI. CDR3 sequence (DNA): TGTGCCAGCAGTGACAGGGCACAACGGGGCCAGACTAATGAAAAACTGTTTTTT. Translating it yields CASSDRAQRGQTNEKLFF.

The CDR3: CASSLVAGYEQYF. CDR3 coding DNA: TGTGCCAGCAGCTTAGTAGCGGGGTACGAGCAGTACTTC. The rearrangement uses TRBV7-9 and TRBJ2-7; 8 nucleotides agree with TRBD2. Germline loops: CDR1 SEHNR, CDR2 FQNEAQ (reference sequence). The CDR3 length is 13 residues. After removal of 1 base from V and 4 bases from J, the junction contained 0 bases not matched to a gene.

The chain combines TRBV7-6 with TRBJ1-6; D ambiguous. Trimming took 5 bases from V and 5 from J, leaving 10 bases between them. This CDR3 has 14 residues. Germline values: CDR1 SGHVS, CDR2 FNYEAQ. The CDR3 reads CASSTRVHNSPLHF. CDR3 nucleotide sequence: TGTGCCAGCAGCACCCGGGTGCATAATTCACCCCTCCACTTT.

Note on this clonotype: A junction boundary mismatches the germline segment, possibly from a read error. This chain connects TRBV15 to TRBJ2-5, with D possibly TRBD1 on 5 matching bases. Germline lookup yields CDR1 LNHNV and CDR2 YYDKDF (reference sequence). CDR3 size: 16 residues. The CDR3 sequence is CATSRRNRSLKEIQYF. Here the CDR3 DNA reads TGTGCCACAAGCAGACGCAACAGGAGCCTAAAAGAGATCCAGTACTTC.

With respect to this clonotype: A much bigger clone sits one base away, suggesting this may be a read error. The gene calls are TRBV6-1 and TRBJ1-4, with D maybe TRBD1 (5 bases). The CDR3 consists of 14 residues. From germline, CDR1 is MNHNS and CDR2 SASEGT. CDR3 bases: TGTGCCAGCAGTGAAGCGTTGGGGCAGTCGAGACTGCTTTTT. Its protein product is CASSEALGQSRLLF.

Here the CDR3 reads CASSHSPSGGGFQETQYF. CDR3 coding DNA: TGTGCCAGCAGCCACAGTCCTAGCGGGGGGGGTTTCCAAGAGACCCAGTACTTC. V usage is TRBV4-2 and J usage is TRBJ2-5, with 12 bases aligning to TRBD2. This CDR3 comprises 18 residues. With 3 bases clipped from V and 1 base from J, the junction kept 9 bases outside the gene matches. CDR1 is LGHNA, CDR2 YNFKEQ, per germline.

Only a few counts were recorded for this clonotype. The chain links TRBV2 to TRBJ2-5; 7 bases align to TRBD2. Germline V CDR1 and CDR2: SNHLY, FYNNEI. V was clipped by 3 bases and J by 0 bases; unmatched bases: 4. The CDR3 runs to 15 residues. DNA of the CDR3: TGTGCCAGCAGTGAGGGGGGACTATACCAAGAGACCCAGTACTTC. As protein: CASSEGGLYQETQYF. Based on the CDR3 plus reference TRBV2 and TRBJ2-5, the full variable domain is EPEVTQTPSHQVTQMGQEVILRCVPISNHLYFYWYRQILGQKVEFLVSFYNNEISEKSEIFDDQFSVERPDGSNFTLKIRSTKLEDSAMYFCASSEGGLYQETQYFGPGTRLLVL.

The chain links TRBV29-1 to TRBJ2-5; TRBD2 is a possible D gene (5 bases). In germline, CDR1 is SQVTM, CDR2 ANQGSEA. With 6 bases removed from V and 7 bases from J, the gap between germline ends came to 12 bases. The CDR3 runs 11 residues. The CDR3 nucleotides read TGCAGCGTGGGAGCAAGCGGGACCCAGTACTTC. It is translated as CSVGASGTQYF.

This chain uses TRBV20-1 with TRBJ2-1; a weak D match, TRBD2 (6 bases). Trimming left V 3 bases short and J 7 bases short, with 16 bases between. This CDR3 is 14 amino acids long. From germline, CDR1 is DFQATT and CDR2 SNEGSKA (reference sequence). The CDR3 loop is CSASSSSAGNEQFF. As DNA, the CDR3 is TGCAGTGCTAGTTCTTCTTCGGCGGGGAATGAGCAGTTCTTC.

This clonotype was seen many times. The chain uses TRBV7-2 and TRBJ1-1, with 8 bases lining up with TRBD1. The CDR3 is made up of 19 amino acids. Germline values: CDR1 SGHTA, CDR2 FQGNSA. The V segment lost 5 bases and the J segment 1 base; nucleotides outside the gene matches: 18. The CDR3 region is CASSPRLQDRALGNTEAFF. DNA of the CDR3: TGTGCCAGCAGCCCACGTCTCCAGGACAGGGCGTTAGGGAACACTGAAGCTTTCTTT.

This chain links TRBV19 with TRBJ1-5, with 8 bases lining up with TRBD1. The ends lost 10 bases at V and 4 bases at J; junction bases unmatched: 6. This CDR3 has 13 amino acids. The germline gives CDR1 LNHDA, CDR2 SQIVND (reference sequence). The CDR3 DNA reads TGTGCCACCCAACAGGGGGGGAATCAGCCCCAGCATTTT. It specifies CATQQGGNQPQHF.

This clonotype came up many times. The chain carries TRBV7-3 and TRBJ2-3; TRBD2 aligns across 9 bases. Germline CDR1 SGHTA, CDR2 FQGTGA. V shed 4 bases and J 6 bases; nucleotides not matched to a gene: 8. The CDR3 totals 15 residues. CDR3 sequence reads: CASSSPIAGVDTQYF. In DNA form, the CDR3 reads TGTGCCAGCAGCTCGCCGATAGCGGGGGTGGATACGCAGTATTTT. Variable domain in full (rest from reference TRBV7-3 and TRBJ2-3): GAGVSQTPSNKVTEKGKYVELRCDPISGHTALYWYRQSLGQGPEFLIYFQGTGAADDSGLPNDRFFAVRPEGSVSTLKIQRTERGDSAVYLCASSSPIAGVDTQYFGPGTRLTVL.

The gene calls are TRBV5-1 and TRBJ1-1; 9 bases are shared with TRBD1. V dropped 2 bases and J dropped 2; count of bases not matched to a gene: 4. This CDR3 is built from 15 residues. Germline CDR1 is SGHRS and CDR2 is YFSETQ. CDR3 residues: CASSFGDRANTEAFF. The CDR3 nucleotides read TGCGCCAGCAGCTTTGGGGACAGGGCAAACACTGAAGCTTTCTTT.

The chain combines TRBV6-1 with TRBJ2-4, with TRBD2 matching 9 bases. J lost 10 bases, V lost 11 bases, and 12 bases had no gene match. The germline V gene encodes CDR1 MNHNS and CDR2 SASEGT. This CDR3 is built from 13 residues. This CDR3 is CAGGGAQVGIQYF. The CDR3 nucleotides are TGTGCCGGCGGGGGGGCCCAGGTAGGGATTCAGTACTTC.

The chain combines TRBV7-8 with TRBJ2-2, with no clear D. Germline-derived CDR1 and CDR2 are SGHVS and FQNEAQ. V shed 4 bases and J shed 4 bases, with 7 bases lying between them. CDR3 length: 13 amino acids. The CDR3 coding sequence is TGTGCCAGCAGCTCCTCGGGCACCGGGGAGCTGTTTTTT. This translates into CASSSSGTGELFF.

The J gene is TRBJ2-7, the V gene TRBV5-8, with TRBD1 matching over 9 bases. The CDR3 covers 14 residues. V trimming: 3 bases; J trimming: 3 bases; junction bases outside the gene matches: 4. The germline V gene encodes CDR1 SGHTS and CDR2 YDEGEE. This chain's CDR3 is CASSYKGQGYEQYF. For the CDR3, the DNA is TGTGCCAGCAGCTATAAGGGACAGGGCTACGAGCAGTACTTC.

This chain uses TRBV19 with TRBJ2-7, with TRBD1 as a possible D gene (6 bases). The CDR3 has 13 amino acids. In germline, CDR1 is LNHDA, CDR2 SQIVND (reference sequence). The V and J ends lost 7 bases and 4 bases respectively, with 14 bases between them. CDR3 DNA: TGTGCCAGTAAGGAGGCAGGGGAATACGAGCAGTACTTC. It codes for CASKEAGEYEQYF.

Worth noting for this clonotype: A much larger clone lies one base from this, so it may be a read error. The chain uses TRBV10-3 and TRBJ2-3; 9 positions agree with TRBD2. This CDR3 contains 15 residues. In germline, CDR1 is ENHRY, CDR2 SYGVKD. CDR3 nucleotides: TGTGCCAGCAAGGGGGCTAGCGGGGTATCAGATACGCGGTATTTT. Translation gives CASKGASGVSDTRYF.

This clonotype was observed at least ten times. The chain combines TRBV7-9 with TRBJ2-7; 10 bases agree with TRBD2. From germline, CDR1 is SEHNR and CDR2 FQNEAQ (reference sequence). Germline trimming cut 2 bases from V and 0 bases from J; bases unmatched to any gene: 4. CDR3 size: 16 residues. CDR3 in amino acids: CASSLRLAGASYEQYF. CDR3 DNA: TGTGCCAGCAGCTTAAGGCTAGCGGGGGCCTCCTACGAGCAGTACTTC.

This clonotype came up many times. The CDR3 bases are TGCAGTGCTAGAGAGGGGGTGTCAGGGGAAAAACTGTTTTTT. It yields the protein CSAREGVSGEKLFF. This chain links TRBV20-1 with TRBJ1-4, with TRBD1 as a possible D gene (5 bases). Germline V gene lookup returns CDR1 DFQATT and CDR2 SNEGSKA (reference sequence). Trimming removed 0 bases from V and 8 bases from J, with 13 bases in between. CDR3 length: 14 residues.